A single sample gave rise to the 3 T cell receptor beta chains below, sequenced in a study of pediatric ulcerative colitis. Sequencing was performed with immunoSEQ multiplex PCR; in TCRdb, only in-frame clones are kept and a portion is missing. In the table there are tens of thousands of clones, 80% to 90% of which are singletons. The sample consisted of blood. The receptor set was obtained from a boy aged 5-17 years with severe ulcerative colitis.

CDR3 DNA sequence: TGTGCCAGCTCACCACCGAGCCCGGGACCGCGCACAGATACGCAGTATTTT. It yields the protein CASSPPSPGPRTDTQYF. The chain is built from TRBV18 and TRBJ2-3, with D possibly called TRBD1 or TRBD2 (5 bases each). Germline assignment: CDR1 KGHSH and CDR2 LQKENI. V was pared by 0 bases and J by 1 base, with 14 bases between. This CDR3 region has 17 residues. Together with reference TRBV18 and TRBJ2-3, the CDR3 gives the full variable domain: NAGVMQNPRHLVRRRGQEARLRCSPMKGHSHVYWYRQLPEEGLKFMVYLQKENIIDESGMPKERFSAEFPKEGPSILRIQQVVRGDSAAYFCASSPPSPGPRTDTQYFGPGTRLTVL.

CDR3 sequence (DNA): TGTGCCAGCAGCTTTGGACAGCAGAACACTGAAGCTTTCTTT. Its protein product is CASSFGQQNTEAFF. This rearrangement joins TRBV11-3 to TRBJ1-1, with D perhaps TRBD1 (6 bases). Trimming left V 3 bases short and J 1 base short, with 9 bases between. From germline, CDR1 is SGHNT and CDR2 YENEEA. CDR3 length equals 14 residues.

This sequence joins TRBV19 and TRBJ2-7; 8 nucleotides line up with TRBD2. Trimming cost V 1 base and J 1 base; bases outside gene matches: 6. Germline loops: CDR1 LNHDA, CDR2 SQIVND (reference sequence). This CDR3 spans 16 amino acids. CDR3 DNA: TGTGCCAGTAGTATAGTTCGGGGGGGTCGGTCCTACGAGCAGTACTTC. It translates to CASSIVRGGRSYEQYF.